Listed here are 5 T cell receptor beta chains from one sample, sequenced in a study of T cells in Graves' hyperthyroidism and ophthalmopathy (dated by TCRdb to the late 2010s). The library was produced with multiplex PCR. The sequencer was an Illumina HiSeq 2000. TCR beta CDR3 regions were amplified from RNA transcripts. A first-round RT-PCR of the TCR CDR3 used the HTBI primer set with the Qiagen OneStep RT-PCR kit. Clones were called with MiXCR by TCRdb after fastp trimmed the public reads at Q25, and only in-frame beta chains were retained. Rows are combined by CDR3 protein, so each entry shows the most common genes and DNA. The sample has 250,000 to 350,000 distinct CDR3 sequences on record, around 22% of them singletons. Over 55% of the sample belongs to the ten largest clones. The source material was blood. Receptors were obtained from a man aged 25 to 40 with Graves' ophthalmopathy.

The chain has TRBV6-1 and TRBJ2-7; 7 positions match TRBD1. The CDR3 is made up of 14 amino acids. CDR1 and CDR2 (germline): MNHNS, SASEGT. V lost 6 bases and J lost 4; bases outside the gene matches: 9. The CDR3 sequence is CASSPDGTVYEQYF. In nucleotides, the CDR3 is TGTGCCAGCAGCCCCGATGGGACAGTATACGAGCAGTACTTC.

This clonotype was counted a single time. V and J are TRBV10-2 and TRBJ2-1; tentatively, D is TRBD1 or TRBD2 (5 bases each). Germline V gene lookup returns CDR1 WSHSY and CDR2 SAAADI. Trimming removed 2 bases at V and 4 bases at J, with 18 bases between. The CDR3 contains 17 residues. The DNA of the CDR3 is TGCGCCAGCAGTGAGACCACCGGGACCCCGATTTACAATGAGCAGTTCTTC. Its protein product is CASSETTGTPIYNEQFF.

This clonotype was detected ten times or more. The chain has TRBV12-3 or TRBV12-4 and TRBJ2-3; weak D call: TRBD2 (6 bases). Trimming cost V 6 bases and J 0 bases, with 13 bases left between them. This CDR3 spans 15 amino acids. The CDR3 loop is CASRPTSYSTDTQYF. In nucleotides, the CDR3 is TGTGCCAGCAGGCCAACTAGCTATAGCACAGATACGCAGTATTTT.

The rearrangement joins TRBV27 to TRBJ2-2, with 7 bases identical to TRBD1. The junction had 3 bases not matched to a gene; V was cut back by 6 bases and J by 5 bases. The CDR3 consists of 13 residues. The V gene's germline CDR1 is MNHEY and CDR2 SMNVEV (reference sequence). The CDR3 is CASRAGGTGELFF. The DNA of the CDR3 is TGTGCCAGCAGGGCAGGGGGAACCGGGGAGCTGTTTTTT.

A few counts support this clonotype. The chain carries TRBV5-1 and TRBJ2-5, with TRBD1 as a possible D gene (5 bases). V was clipped by 6 bases and J by 0 bases, with 12 bases between them. CDR1 and CDR2 (germline): SGHRS, YFSETQ. The CDR3 length is 14 residues. The CDR3, as DNA: TGCGCCAGCAAGCAGGGAACTTACCAAGAGACCCAGTACTTC. This codes for CASKQGTYQETQYF.